This T cell receptor beta chain was recorded in a study of shared clonotypes between healthy human individuals. Background on the study: CD8 memory received one plate per donor, CD8 naive two, CD4 memory three and CD4 naive three.

To note about this clone: Antigen specificity is unknown.

The V end lost 5 bases, the J end lost 2 bases, and 13 bases lay between the germline ends. The CDR3 runs to 15 residues. The germline gives CDR1 SGHTA, CDR2 FQGNSA. It was around 190 ng DNA, 25,000 to 35,000 T cell genomes, that sorted-subset replicate PCRs used. This table comes from immunoSEQ multiplex PCR, and its TCRdb copy is limited to in-frame clones, with some not included. The sample shows about a million clones, 60% to 80% of them seen only once. Findings and limits, study-wide: It was observed that 5% to 6% of naive CD4 clonotypes were shared across several donors.

Donors, healthy HIV-negative adults, lacked recent acute infections or vaccinations. This TCR derives from a man aged 18 to 29 in good health. The sample consisted of memory CD4+ T cells sorted from blood. The subset here: CD45RA-negative fraction. The chain combines TRBV7-2 with TRBJ1-3; maybe TRBD1 (5 bases). In DNA, the CDR3 is TGTGCCAGCAGCAGTGACAGCTATCCTGGAAACACCATATATTTT. Protein: CASSSDSYPGNTIYF.